This TCR beta chain was obtained from a study of T-cell reconstitution after alpha-beta-depleted transplantation in children. Unique molecular identifiers tagged the TCRbeta library. MiXCR was run by TCRdb on the PCR reads, yielding one entry per CDR3 protein. The table includes about 600,000 distinct CDR3 sequences, roughly a tenth detected once. The sequencing here drew on PBMCs from the stem cell graft donor, taken from the stem cell graft. The source is a human donor who donated a stem cell graft to a child with acute myeloid leukemia.

The CDR3 nucleotides read TGCAGCGTTGTAGGCCAGGGGGCCTGGGGCTACACCTTC. Translation: CSVVGQGAWGYTF. The V and J genes are TRBV29-1 and TRBJ1-2; 8 positions agree with TRBD1. After removal of 4 bases from V and 8 bases from J, the junction contained 9 bases not matched to a gene. Germline V gene sequence: CDR1 SQVTM, CDR2 ANQGSEA. The CDR3 consists of 13 residues.